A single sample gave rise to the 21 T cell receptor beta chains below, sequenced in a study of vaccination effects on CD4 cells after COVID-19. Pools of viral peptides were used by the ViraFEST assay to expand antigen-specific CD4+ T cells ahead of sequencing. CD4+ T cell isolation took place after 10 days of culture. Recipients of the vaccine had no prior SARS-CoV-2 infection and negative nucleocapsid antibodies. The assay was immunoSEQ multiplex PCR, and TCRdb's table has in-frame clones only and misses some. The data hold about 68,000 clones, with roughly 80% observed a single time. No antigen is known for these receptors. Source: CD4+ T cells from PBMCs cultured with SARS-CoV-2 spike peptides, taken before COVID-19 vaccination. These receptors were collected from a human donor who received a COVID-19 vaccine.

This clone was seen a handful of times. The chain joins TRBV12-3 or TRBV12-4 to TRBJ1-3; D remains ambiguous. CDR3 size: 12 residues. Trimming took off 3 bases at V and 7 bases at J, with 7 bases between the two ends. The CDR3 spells CASSLLANTIYF. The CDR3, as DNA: TGTGCCAGCAGTTTGTTGGCCAACACCATATATTTT.

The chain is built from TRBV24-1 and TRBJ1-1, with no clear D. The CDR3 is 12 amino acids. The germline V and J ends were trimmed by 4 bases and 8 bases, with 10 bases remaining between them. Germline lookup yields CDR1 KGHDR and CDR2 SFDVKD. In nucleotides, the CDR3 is TGTGCCACCAGTGACTGGGCCGGCGAAGCTTTCTTT. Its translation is CATSDWAGEAFF.

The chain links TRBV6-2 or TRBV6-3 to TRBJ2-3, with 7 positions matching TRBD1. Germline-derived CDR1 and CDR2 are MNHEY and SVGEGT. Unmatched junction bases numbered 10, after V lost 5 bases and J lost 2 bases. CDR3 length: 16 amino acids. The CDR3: CASSPQGQPITDTQYF. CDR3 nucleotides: TGTGCCAGCAGTCCCCAGGGACAGCCCATCACAGATACGCAGTATTTT.

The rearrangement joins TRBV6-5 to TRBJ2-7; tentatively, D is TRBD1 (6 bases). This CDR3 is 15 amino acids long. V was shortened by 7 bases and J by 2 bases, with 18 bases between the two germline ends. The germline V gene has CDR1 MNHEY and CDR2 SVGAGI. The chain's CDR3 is CASNNYLQGPYEQYV. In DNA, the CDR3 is TGTGCCAGCAACAACTATCTACAGGGACCCTACGAGCAGTACGTC.

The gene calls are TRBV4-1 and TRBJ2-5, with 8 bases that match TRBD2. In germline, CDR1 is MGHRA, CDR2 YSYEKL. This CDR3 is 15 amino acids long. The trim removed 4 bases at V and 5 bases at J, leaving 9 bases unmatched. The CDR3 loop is CASSPAGGGSETQYF. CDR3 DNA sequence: TGCGCCAGCAGCCCGGCCGGCGGGGGGTCCGAGACCCAGTACTTC.

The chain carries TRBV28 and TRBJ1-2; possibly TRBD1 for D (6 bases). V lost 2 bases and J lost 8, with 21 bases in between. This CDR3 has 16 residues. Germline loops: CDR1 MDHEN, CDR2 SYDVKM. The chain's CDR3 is CASSLRTPAGVRGYTF. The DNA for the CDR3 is TGTGCCAGCAGTTTACGCACGCCGGCAGGGGTGAGAGGCTACACCTTC.

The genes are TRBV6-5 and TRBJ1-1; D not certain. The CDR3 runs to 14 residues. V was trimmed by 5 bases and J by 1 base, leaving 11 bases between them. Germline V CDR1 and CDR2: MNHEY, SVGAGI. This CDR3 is CASSPGPGNTEAFF. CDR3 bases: TGTGCCAGCAGTCCTGGACCGGGGAACACTGAAGCTTTCTTT.

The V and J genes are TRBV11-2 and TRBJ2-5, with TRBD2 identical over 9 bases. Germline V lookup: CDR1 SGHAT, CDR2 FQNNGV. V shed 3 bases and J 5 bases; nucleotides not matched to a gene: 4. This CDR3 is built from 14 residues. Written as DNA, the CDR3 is TGTGCCAGCAGCTTTAGCGGGGGAGAGGAGACCCAGTACTTC. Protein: CASSFSGGEETQYF.

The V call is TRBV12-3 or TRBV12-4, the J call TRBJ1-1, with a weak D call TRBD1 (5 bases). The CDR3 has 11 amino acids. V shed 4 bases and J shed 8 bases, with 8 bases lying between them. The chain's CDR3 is CASSWGTEAFF. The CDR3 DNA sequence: TGTGCCAGCAGTTGGGGGACGGAAGCTTTCTTT.

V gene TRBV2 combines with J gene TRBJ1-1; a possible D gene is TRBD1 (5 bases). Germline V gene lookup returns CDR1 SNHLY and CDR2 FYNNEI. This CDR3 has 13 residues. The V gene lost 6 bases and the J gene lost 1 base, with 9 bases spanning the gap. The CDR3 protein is CASRPTANTEAFF. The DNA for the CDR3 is TGTGCCAGCAGACCGACAGCGAACACTGAAGCTTTCTTT.

CDR3 nucleotide sequence: TGTGCCAGCACCCTCGGAGGGGGCGACAGCTATGGCTACACCTTC. Encoded protein: CASTLGGGDSYGYTF. The J gene is TRBJ1-2, the V gene TRBV28; 7 nucleotides align to TRBD1. The CDR3 consists of 15 residues. CDR1 is MDHEN, CDR2 SYDVKM, per germline. V was clipped by 7 bases and J by 4 bases; unmatched bases: 12.

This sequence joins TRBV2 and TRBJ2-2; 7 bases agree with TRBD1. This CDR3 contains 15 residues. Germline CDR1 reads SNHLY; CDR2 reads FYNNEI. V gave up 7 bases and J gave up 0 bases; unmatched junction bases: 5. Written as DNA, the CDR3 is TGTGCCAGCACCGGGACAGACGCGAACACCGGGGAGCTGTTTTTT. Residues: CASTGTDANTGELFF.

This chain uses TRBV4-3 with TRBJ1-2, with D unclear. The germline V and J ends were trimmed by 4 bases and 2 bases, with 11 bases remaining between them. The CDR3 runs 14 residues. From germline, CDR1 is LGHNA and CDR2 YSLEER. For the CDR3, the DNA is TGCGCCAGCAGCCCTTGGGTGGGGAACTATGGCTACACCTTC. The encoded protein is CASSPWVGNYGYTF.

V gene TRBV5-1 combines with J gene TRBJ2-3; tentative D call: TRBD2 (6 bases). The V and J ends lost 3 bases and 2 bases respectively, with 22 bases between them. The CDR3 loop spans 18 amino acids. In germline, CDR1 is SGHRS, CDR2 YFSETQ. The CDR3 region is CASSSTVGGFILTDTQYF. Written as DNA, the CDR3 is TGCGCCAGCAGCTCGACAGTCGGGGGATTCATTCTCACAGATACGCAGTATTTT. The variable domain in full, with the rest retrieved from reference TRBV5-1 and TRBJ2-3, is KAGVTQTPRYLIKTRGQQVTLSCSPISGHRSVSWYQQTPGQGLQFLFEYFSETQRNKGNFPGRFSGRQFSNSRSEMNVSTLELGDSALYLCASSSTVGGFILTDTQYFGPGTRLTVL.

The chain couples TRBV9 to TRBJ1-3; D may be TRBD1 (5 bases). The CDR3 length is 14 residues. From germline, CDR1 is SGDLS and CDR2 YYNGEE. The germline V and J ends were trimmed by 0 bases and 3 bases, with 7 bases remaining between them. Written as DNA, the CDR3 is TGTGCCAGCAGCGTAGTTACAGGTGGAAACACCATATATTTT. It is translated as CASSVVTGGNTIYF.

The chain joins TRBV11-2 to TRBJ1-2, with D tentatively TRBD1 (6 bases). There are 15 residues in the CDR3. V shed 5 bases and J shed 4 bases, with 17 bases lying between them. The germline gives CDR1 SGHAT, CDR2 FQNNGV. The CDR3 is CASSPNFQGIYGYTF. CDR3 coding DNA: TGTGCCAGCAGCCCCAACTTTCAGGGGATCTATGGCTACACCTTC.

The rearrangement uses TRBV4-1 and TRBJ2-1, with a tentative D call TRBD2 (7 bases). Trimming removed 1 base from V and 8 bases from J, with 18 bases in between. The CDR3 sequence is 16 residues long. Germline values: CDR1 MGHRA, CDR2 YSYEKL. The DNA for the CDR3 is TGCGCCAGCAGCCAAGGCGAGTGGGGGGGCATGCATGAGCAGTTCTTC. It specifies CASSQGEWGGMHEQFF.

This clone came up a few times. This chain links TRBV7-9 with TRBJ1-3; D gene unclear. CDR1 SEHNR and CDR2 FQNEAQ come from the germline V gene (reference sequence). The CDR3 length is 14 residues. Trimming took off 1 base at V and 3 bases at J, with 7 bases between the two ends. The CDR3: CASSLEAYGNTIYF. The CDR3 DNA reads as TGTGCCAGCAGCTTAGAGGCGTATGGAAACACCATATATTTT. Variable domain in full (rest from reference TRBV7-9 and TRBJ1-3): DTGVSQNPRHKITKRGQNVTFRCDPISEHNRLYWYRQTLGQGPEFLTYFQNEAQLEKSRLLSDRFSAERPKGSFSTLEIQRTEQGDSAMYLCASSLEAYGNTIYFGEGSWLTVV.

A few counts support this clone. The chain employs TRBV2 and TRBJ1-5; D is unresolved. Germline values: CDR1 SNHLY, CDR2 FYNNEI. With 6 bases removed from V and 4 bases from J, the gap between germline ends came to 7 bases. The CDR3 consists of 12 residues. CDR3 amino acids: CASSGGNQPQHF. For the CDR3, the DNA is TGTGCCAGCAGCGGAGGTAATCAGCCCCAGCATTTT.

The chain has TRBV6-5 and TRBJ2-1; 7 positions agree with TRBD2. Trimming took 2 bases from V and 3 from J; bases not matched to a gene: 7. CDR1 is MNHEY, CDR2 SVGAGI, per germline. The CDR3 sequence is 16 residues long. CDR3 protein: CASSYGGGIIYNEQFF. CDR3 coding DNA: TGTGCCAGCAGTTACGGCGGGGGAATAATCTACAATGAGCAGTTCTTC.

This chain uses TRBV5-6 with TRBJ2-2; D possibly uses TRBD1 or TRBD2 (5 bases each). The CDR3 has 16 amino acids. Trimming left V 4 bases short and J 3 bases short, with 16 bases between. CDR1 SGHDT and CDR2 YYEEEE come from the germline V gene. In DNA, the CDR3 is TGTGCCAGCAGCAACCTCGGGACCCAATACACCGGGGAGCTGTTTTTT. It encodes CASSNLGTQYTGELFF.